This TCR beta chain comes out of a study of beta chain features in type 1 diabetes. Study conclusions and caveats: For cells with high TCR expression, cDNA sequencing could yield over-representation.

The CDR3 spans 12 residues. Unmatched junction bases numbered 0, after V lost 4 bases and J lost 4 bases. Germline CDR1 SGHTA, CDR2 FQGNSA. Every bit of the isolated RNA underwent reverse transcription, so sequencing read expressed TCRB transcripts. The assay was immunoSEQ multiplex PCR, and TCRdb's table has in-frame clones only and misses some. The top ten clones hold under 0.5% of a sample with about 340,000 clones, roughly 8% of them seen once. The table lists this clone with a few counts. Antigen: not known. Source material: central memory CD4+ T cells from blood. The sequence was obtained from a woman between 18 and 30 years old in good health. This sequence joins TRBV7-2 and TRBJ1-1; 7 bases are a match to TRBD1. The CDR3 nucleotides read TGTGCCAGCAGCTCAGGGGGCACTGAAGCTTTCTTT. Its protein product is CASSSGGTEAFF.